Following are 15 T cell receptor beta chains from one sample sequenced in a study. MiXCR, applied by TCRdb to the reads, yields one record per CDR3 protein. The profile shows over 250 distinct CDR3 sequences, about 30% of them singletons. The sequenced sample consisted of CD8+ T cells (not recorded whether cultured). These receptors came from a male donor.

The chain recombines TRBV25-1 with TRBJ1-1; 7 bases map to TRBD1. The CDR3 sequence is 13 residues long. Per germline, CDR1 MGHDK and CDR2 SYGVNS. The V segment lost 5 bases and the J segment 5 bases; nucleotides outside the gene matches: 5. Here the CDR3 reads CASSPGQRTEAFF. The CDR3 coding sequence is TGTGCCAGCAGTCCGGGACAGAGGACTGAAGCTTTCTTT.

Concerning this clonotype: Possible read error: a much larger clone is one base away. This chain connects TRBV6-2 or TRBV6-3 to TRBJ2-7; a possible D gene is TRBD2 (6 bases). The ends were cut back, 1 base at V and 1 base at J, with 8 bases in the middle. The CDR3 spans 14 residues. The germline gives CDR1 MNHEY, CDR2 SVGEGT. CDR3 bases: TGTGCCAGCAGTTACTTGGAGGGTTCCTACGAGCAGTACTTC. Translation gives CASSYLEGSYEQYF.

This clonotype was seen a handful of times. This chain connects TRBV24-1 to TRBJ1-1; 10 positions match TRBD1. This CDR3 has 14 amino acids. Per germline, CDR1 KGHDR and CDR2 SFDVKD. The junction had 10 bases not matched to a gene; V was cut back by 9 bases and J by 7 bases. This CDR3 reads CATRPRTGGNEAFF. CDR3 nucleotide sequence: TGTGCCACCCGCCCTAGGACAGGGGGTAATGAAGCTTTCTTT.

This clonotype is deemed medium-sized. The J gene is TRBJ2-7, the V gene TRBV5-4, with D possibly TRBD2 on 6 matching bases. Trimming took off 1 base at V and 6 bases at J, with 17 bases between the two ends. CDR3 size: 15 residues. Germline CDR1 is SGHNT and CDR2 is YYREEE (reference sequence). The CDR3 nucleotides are TGTGCCAGCAGCTTGAGTCCGGAGGGCTTTAGCGAGCAGTACTTC. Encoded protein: CASSLSPEGFSEQYF.

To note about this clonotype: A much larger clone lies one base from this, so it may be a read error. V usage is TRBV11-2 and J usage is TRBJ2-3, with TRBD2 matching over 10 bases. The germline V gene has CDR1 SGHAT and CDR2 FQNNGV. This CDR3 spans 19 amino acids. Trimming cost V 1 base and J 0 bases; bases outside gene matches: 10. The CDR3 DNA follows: TGTGCCAGCAGCTTAGTCCCTCCGGCACTAGCGGGGAGCACAGATACGCAGTATTTT. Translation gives CASSLVPPALAGSTDTQYF.

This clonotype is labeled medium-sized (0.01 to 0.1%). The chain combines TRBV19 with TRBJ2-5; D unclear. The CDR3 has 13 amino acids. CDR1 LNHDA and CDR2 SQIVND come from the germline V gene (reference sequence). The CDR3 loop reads CACSGRSGETQYF. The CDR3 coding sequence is TGTGCTTGTAGTGGCAGGTCGGGAGAGACCCAGTACTTC.

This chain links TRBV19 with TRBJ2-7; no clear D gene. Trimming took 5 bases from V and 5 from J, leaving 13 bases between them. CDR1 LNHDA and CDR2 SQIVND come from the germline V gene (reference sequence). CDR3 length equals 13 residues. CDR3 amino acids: CASSARSSHEQYF. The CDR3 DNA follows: TGTGCCAGTAGTGCTAGGAGTTCCCACGAGCAGTACTTC.

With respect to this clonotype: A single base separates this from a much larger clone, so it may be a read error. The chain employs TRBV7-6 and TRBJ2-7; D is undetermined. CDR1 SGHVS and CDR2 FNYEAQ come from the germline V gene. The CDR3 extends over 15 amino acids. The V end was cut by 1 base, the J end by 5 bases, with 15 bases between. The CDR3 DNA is TGTGCCAGCAGCTTAGGTGCAGTGGCGAGTGACGAGCAGTACTTC. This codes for CASSLGAVASDEQYF.

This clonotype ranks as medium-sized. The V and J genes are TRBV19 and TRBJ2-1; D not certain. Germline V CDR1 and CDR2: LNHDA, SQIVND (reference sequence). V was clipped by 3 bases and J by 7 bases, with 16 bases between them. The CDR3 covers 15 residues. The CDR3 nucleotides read TGTGCCAGTAGTATTCTGGGGTCCAGCCGAAATGAGCAGTTCTTC. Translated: CASSILGSSRNEQFF.

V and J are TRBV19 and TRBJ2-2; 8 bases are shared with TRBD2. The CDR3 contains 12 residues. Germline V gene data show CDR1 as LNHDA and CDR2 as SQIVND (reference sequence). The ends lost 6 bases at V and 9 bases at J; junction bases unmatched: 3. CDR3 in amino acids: CASSGRAWELFF. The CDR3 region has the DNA TGTGCCAGTAGCGGGAGGGCGTGGGAGCTGTTTTTT.

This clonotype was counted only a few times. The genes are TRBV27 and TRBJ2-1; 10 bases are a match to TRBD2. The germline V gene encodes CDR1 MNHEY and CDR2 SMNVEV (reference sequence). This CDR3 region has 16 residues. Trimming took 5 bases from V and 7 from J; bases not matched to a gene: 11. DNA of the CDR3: TGTGCCAGCAGTCTCGGTAGCGGGAGGTGGTTGAATGAGCAGTTCTTC. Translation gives CASSLGSGRWLNEQFF.

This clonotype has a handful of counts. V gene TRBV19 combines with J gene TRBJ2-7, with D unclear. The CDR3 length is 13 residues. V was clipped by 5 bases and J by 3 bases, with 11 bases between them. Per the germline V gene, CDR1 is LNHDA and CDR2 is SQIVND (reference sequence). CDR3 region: CASSFRACYEQYF. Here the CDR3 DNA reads TGTGCCAGTAGTTTCCGGGCGTGCTACGAGCAGTACTTC.

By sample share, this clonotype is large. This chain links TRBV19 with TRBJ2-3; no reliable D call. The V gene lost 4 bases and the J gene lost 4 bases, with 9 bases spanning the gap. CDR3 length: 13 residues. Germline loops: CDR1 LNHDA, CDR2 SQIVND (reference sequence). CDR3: CASSTRSADTQYF. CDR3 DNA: TGTGCCAGTAGTACTCGGAGCGCAGATACGCAGTATTTT.

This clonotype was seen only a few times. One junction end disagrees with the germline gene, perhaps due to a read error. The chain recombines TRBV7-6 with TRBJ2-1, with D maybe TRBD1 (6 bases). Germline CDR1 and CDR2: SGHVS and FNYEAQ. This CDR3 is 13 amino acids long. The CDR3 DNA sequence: TGTGCCAGCAGCCTCCCGGACAGTAATGGGCAGTTCTTC. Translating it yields CASSLPDSNGQFF.

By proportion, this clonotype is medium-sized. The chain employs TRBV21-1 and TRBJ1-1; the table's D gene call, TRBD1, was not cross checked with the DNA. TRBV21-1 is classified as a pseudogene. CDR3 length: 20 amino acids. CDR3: CASKGRWGRGRAARDTEAFF. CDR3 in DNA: TGTGCCAGCAAGGGGCGATGGGGCAGGGGGCGGGCTGCGCGGGACACTGAAGCTTTCTTT.